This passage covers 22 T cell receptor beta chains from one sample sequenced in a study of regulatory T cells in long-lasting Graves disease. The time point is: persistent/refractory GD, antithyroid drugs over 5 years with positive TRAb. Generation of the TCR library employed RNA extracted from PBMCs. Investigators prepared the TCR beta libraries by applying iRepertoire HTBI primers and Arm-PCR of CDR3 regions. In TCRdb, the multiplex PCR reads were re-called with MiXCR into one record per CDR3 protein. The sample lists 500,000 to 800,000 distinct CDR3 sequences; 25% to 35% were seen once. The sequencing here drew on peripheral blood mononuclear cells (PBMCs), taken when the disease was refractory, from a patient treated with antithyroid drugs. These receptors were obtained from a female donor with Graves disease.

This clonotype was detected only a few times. As DNA, the CDR3 is TGTGCCAGCAGACCCCAGGGGGCAAGGGCTTTCTTT. This codes for CASRPQGARAFF. The rearrangement links TRBV27 to TRBJ1-1; 8 bases fit TRBD1. J lost 11 bases, V lost 6 bases, and 8 bases had no gene match. Germline CDR1 and CDR2: MNHEY and SMNVEV (reference sequence). The CDR3 totals 12 residues.

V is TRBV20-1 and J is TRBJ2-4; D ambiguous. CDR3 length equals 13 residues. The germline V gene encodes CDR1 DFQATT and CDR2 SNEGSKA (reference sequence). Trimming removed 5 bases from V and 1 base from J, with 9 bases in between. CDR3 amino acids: CSAALPAKNIQYF. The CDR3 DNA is TGCAGTGCTGCACTGCCGGCCAAAAACATTCAGTACTTC.

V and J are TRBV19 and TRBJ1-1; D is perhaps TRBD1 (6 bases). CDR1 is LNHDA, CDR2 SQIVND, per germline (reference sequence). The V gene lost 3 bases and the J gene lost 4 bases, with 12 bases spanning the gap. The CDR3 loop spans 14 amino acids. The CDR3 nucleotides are TGTGCCAGTAGTATCCTCAGGGGAAGCACTGAAGCTTTCTTT. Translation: CASSILRGSTEAFF.

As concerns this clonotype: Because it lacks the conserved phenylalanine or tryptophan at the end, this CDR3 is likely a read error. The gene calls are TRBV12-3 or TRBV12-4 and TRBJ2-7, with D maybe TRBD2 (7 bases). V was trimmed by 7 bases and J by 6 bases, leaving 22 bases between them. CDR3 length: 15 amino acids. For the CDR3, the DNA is TGTGCCAGCACCCGGGGGGCCTTTCCGCCTAGCGAGCAGTACCTC. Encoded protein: CASTRGAFPPSEQYL.

The CDR3 protein is CASSVSEYYGYTF. As DNA, the CDR3 is TGTGCCAGCAGTGTGTCAGAATACTATGGCTACACCTTC. The chain recombines TRBV2 with TRBJ1-2; no clear D gene. CDR1 is SNHLY, CDR2 FYNNEI, per germline. With 4 bases removed from V and 3 bases from J, the gap between germline ends came to 9 bases. The CDR3 consists of 13 residues.

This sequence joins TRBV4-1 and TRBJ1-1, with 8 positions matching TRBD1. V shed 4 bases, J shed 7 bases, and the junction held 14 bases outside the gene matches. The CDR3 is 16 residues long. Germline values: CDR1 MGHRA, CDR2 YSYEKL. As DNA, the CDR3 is TGCGCCAGCAGCCCCGGACAGGGAAGGAAGGTAAATGAAGCTTTCTTT. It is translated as CASSPGQGRKVNEAFF.

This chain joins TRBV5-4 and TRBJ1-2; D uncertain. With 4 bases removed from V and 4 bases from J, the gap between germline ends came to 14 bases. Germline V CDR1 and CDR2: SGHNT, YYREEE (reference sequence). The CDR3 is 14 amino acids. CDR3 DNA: TGTGCCAGCAGCCCGGGCCCCGACTTCTATGGCTACACCTTC. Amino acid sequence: CASSPGPDFYGYTF.

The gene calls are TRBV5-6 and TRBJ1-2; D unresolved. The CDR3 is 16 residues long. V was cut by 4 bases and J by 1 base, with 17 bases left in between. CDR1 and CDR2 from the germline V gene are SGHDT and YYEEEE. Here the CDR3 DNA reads TGTGCCAGCAGCATTGCCGGGAGTTGGGTTAACTATGGCTACACCTTC. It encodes CASSIAGSWVNYGYTF.

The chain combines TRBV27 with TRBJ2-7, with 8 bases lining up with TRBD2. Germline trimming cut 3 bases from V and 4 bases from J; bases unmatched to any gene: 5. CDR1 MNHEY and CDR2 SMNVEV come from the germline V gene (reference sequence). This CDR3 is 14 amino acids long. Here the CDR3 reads CASSFREGEYEQYF. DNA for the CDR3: TGTGCCAGCAGTTTTCGGGAGGGGGAATACGAGCAGTACTTC.

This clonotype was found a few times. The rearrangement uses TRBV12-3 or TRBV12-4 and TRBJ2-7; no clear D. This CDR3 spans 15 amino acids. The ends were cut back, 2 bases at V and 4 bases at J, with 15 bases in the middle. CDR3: CASSLRAGQQYEQYF. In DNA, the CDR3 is TGTGCCAGCAGTTTAAGGGCTGGGCAGCAGTACGAGCAGTACTTC.

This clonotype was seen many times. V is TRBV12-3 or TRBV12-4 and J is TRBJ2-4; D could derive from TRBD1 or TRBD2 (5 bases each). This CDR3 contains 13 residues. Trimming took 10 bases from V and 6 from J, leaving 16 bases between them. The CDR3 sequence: CAIGAAPGNIQYF. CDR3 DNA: TGTGCCATCGGGGCCGCTCCGGGAAACATTCAGTACTTC.

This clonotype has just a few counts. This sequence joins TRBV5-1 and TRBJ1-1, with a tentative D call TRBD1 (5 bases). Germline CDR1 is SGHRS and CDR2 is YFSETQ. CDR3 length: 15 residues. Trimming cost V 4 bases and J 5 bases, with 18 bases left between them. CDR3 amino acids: CASSLHRQGLTEAFF. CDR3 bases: TGCGCCAGCAGCCTACACAGGCAGGGATTAACTGAAGCTTTCTTT.

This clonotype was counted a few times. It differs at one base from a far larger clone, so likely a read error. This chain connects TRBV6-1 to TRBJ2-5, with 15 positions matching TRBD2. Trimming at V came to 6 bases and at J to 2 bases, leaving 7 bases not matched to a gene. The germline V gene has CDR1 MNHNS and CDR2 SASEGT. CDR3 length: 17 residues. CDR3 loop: CASSPGLAGGPQETQYF. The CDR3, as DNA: TGTGCCAGCAGCCCGGGACTAGCGGGAGGCCCACAAGAGACCCAGTACTTC.

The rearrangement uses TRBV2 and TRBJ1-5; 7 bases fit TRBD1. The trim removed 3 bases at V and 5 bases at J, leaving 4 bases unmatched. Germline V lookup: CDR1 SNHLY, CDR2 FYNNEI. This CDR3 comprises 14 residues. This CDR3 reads CASSDWDRDQPQHF. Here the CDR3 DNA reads TGTGCCAGCAGTGACTGGGACAGAGATCAGCCCCAGCATTTT.

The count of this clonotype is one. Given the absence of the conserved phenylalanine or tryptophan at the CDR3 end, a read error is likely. CDR3 coding DNA: TGTGCCAGCAGTTTAAGCGAGAACACTGAAGCTTTCATT. Translation gives CASSLSENTEAFI. This rearrangement joins TRBV12-3 or TRBV12-4 to TRBJ1-1; D is uncertain. This CDR3 comprises 13 residues. The ends were cut back, 2 bases at V and 1 base at J, with 5 bases in the middle.

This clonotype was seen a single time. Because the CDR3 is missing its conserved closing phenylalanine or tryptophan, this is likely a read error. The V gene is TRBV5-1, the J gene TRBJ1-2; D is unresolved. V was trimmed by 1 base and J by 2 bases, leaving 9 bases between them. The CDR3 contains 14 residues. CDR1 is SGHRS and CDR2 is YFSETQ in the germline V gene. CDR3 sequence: CASSLLGTNYGYTL. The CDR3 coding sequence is TGCGCCAGCAGCTTGTTGGGAACGAACTATGGCTACACCCTC.

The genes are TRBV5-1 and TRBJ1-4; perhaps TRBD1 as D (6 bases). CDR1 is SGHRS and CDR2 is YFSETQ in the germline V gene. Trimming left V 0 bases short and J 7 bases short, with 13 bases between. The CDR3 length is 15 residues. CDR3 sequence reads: CASSLEGGPGEKLFF. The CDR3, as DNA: TGCGCCAGCAGCTTGGAGGGGGGGCCGGGTGAAAAACTGTTTTTT.

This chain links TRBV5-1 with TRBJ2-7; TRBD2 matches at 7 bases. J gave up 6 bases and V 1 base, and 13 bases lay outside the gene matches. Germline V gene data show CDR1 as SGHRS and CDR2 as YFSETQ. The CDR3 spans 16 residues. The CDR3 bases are TGCGCCAGCAGCTTGACCCGCAAAAGACTAGCCGGCGAGCAGTACTTC. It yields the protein CASSLTRKRLAGEQYF.

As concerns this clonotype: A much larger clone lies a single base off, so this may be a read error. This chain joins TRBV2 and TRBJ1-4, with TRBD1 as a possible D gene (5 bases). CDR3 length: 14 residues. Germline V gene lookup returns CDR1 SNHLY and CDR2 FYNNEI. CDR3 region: CASSESLIGEKLVF. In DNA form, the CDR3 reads TGTGCCAGCAGTGAAAGCCTTATAGGGGAAAAACTGGTTTTT.

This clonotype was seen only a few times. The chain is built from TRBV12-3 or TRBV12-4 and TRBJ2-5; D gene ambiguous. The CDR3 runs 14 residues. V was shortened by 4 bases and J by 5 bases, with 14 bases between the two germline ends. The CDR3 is CASSSLLEAETQYF. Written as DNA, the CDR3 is TGTGCCAGCAGTTCCCTATTAGAGGCGGAGACCCAGTACTTC.

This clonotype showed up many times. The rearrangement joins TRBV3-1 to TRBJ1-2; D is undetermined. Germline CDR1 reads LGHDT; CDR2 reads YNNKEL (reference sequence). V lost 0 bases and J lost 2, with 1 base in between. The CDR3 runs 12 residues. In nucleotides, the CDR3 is TGTGCCAGCAGCCAAGACAACTATGGCTACACCTTC. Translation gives CASSQDNYGYTF.

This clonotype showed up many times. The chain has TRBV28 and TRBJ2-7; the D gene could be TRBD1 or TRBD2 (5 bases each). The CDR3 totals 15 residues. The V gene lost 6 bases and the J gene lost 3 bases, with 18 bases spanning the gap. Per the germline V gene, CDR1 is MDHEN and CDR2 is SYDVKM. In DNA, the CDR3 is TGTGCCAGCAGATCCGGGGACGGTAGAATCTACGAGCAGTACTTC. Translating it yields CASRSGDGRIYEQYF.